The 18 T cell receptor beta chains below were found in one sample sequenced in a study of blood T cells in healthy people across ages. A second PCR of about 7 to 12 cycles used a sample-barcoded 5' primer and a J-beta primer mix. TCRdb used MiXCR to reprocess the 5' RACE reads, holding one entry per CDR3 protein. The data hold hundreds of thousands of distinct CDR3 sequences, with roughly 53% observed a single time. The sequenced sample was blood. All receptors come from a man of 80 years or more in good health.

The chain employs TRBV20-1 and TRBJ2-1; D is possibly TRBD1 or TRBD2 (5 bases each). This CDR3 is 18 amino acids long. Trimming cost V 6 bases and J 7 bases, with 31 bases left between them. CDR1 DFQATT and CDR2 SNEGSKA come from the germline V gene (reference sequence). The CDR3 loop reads CSAETSTGPSNSLNEQFF. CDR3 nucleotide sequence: TGCAGTGCGGAGACTTCGACGGGACCTAGTAATTCTTTAAATGAGCAGTTCTTC.

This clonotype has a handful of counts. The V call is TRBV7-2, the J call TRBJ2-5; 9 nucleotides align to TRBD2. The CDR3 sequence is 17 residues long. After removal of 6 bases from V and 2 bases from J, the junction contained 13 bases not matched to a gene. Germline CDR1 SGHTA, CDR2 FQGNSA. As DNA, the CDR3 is TGTGCCAGCAGTTATAGCGGGAGAAGAGGGTGGCAAGAGACCCAGTACTTC. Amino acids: CASSYSGRRGWQETQYF. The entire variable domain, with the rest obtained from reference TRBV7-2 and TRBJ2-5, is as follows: GAGVSQSPSNKVTEKGKDVELRCDPISGHTALYWYRQSLGQGLEFLIYFQGNSAPDKSGLPSDRFSAERTGGSVSTLTIQRTQQEDSAVYLCASSYSGRRGWQETQYFGPGTRLLVL.

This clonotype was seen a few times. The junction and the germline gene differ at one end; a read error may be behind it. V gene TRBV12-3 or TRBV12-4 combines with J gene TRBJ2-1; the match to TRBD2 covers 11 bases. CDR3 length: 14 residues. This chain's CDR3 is CASRLAGGPGEQFF. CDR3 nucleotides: TGTGCCAGCAGGTTAGCGGGAGGGCCGGGTGAGCAGTTCTTC.

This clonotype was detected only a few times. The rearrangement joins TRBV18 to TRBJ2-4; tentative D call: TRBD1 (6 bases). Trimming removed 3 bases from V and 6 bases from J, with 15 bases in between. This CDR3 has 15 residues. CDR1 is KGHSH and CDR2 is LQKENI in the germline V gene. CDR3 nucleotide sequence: TGTGCCAGCTCACCGATTTCAGGGGTTGGAAACATTCAGTACTTC. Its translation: CASSPISGVGNIQYF.

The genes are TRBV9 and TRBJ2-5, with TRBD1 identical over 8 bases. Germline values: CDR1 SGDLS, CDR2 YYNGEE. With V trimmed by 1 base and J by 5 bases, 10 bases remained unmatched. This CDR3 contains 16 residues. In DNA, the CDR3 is TGTGCCAGCAGCGTACAGGGGACAGGAGGAACGGAGACCCAGTACTTC. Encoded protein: CASSVQGTGGTETQYF. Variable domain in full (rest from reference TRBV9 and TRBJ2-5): DSGVTQTPKHLITATGQRVTLRCSPRSGDLSVYWYQQSLDQGLQFLIQYYNGEERAKGNILERFSAQQFPDLHSELNLSSLELGDSALYFCASSVQGTGGTETQYFGPGTRLLVL.

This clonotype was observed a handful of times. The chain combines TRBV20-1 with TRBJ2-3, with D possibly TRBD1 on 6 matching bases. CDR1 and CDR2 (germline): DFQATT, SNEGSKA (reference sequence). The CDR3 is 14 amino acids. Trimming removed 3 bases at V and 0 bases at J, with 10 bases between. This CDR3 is CSASVRGSTDTQYF. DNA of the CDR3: TGCAGTGCTAGTGTTAGGGGGAGCACAGATACGCAGTATTTT.

CDR3 residues: CASSLRPGLQQQYF. In nucleotides, the CDR3 is TGTGCCAGCAGCTTGAGGCCGGGACTGCAACAGCAGTACTTC. The genes are TRBV7-2 and TRBJ2-7, with D possibly matching TRBD2 (6 bases). Germline CDR1 SGHTA, CDR2 FQGNSA. The CDR3 covers 14 residues. V gave up 3 bases and J gave up 8 bases, with 17 bases separating them.

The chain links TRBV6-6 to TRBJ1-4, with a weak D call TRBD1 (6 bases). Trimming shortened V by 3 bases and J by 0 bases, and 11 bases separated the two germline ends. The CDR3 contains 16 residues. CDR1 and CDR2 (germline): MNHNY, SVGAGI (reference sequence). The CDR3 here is CASSYFDRPTNEKLFF. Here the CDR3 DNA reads TGTGCCAGCAGTTATTTCGACAGGCCAACTAATGAAAAACTGTTTTTT.

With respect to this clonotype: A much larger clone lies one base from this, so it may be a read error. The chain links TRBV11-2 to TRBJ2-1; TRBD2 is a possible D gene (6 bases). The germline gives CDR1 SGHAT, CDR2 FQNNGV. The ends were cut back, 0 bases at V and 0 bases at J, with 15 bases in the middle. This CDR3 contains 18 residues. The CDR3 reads CASSLDSRRGSSYNEQFF. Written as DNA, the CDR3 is TGTGCCAGCAGCTTAGATAGCCGCCGGGGGAGCTCCTACAATGAGCAGTTCTTC.

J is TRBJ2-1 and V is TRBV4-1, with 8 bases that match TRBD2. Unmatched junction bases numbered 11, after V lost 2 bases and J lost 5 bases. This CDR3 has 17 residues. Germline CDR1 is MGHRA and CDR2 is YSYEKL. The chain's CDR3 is CASSQWNAGGPHNEQFF. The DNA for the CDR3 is TGCGCCAGCAGCCAATGGAACGCGGGAGGCCCCCACAATGAGCAGTTCTTC.

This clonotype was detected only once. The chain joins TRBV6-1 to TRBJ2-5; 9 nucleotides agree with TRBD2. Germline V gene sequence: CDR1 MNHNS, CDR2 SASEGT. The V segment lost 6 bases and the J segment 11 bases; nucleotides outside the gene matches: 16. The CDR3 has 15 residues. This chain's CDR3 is CASSGSGRSNNEQYF. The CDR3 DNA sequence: TGTGCCAGCAGCGGGAGCGGGAGGTCTAACAATGAGCAGTACTTC.

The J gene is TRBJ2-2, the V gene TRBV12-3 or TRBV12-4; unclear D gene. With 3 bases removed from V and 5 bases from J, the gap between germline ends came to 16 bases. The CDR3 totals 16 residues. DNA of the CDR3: TGTGCCAGCAGTTTTGCGTTAGGAGAGGCAACCGGGGAGCTGTTTTTT. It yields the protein CASSFALGEATGELFF.

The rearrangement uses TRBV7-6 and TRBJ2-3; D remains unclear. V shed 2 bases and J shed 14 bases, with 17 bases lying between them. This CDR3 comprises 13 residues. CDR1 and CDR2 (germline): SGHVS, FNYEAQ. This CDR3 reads CASSLIEHRYAYF. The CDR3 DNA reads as TGTGCCAGCAGCTTAATTGAGCACAGATACGCGTATTTT.

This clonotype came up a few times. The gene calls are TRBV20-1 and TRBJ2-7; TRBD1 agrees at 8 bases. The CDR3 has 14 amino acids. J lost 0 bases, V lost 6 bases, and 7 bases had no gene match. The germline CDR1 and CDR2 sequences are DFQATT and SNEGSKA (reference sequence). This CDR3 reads CSAGTGGNSYEQYF. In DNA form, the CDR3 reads TGCAGTGCCGGGACAGGAGGGAACTCCTACGAGCAGTACTTC.

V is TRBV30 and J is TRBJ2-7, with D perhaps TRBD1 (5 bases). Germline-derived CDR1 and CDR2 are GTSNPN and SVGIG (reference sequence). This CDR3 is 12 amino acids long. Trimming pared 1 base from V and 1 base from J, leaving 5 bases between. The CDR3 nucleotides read TGTGCCTGGAGTGGACAGTCCTACGAGCAGTACTTC. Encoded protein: CAWSGQSYEQYF.

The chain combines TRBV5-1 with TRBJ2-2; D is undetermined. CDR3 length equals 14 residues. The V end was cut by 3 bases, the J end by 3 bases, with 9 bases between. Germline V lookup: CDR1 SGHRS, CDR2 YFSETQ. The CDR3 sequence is CASSSDGHTGELFF. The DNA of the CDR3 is TGCGCCAGCAGCTCGGACGGACACACCGGGGAGCTGTTTTTT.

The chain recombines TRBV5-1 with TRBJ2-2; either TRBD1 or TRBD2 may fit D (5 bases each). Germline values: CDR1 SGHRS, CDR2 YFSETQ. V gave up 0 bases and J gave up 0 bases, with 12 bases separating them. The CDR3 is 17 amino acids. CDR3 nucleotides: TGCGCCAGCAGCTTGGCCGGGACGGCCTCGAACACCGGGGAGCTGTTTTTT. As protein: CASSLAGTASNTGELFF.

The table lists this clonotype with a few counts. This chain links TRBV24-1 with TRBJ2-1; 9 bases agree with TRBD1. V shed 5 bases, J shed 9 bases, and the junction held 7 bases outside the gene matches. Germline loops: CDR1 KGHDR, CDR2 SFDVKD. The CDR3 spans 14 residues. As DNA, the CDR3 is TGTGCCACCAGTGGGGGACAGGGTAGAGGTGAGCAGTTCTTC. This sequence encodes CATSGGQGRGEQFF.